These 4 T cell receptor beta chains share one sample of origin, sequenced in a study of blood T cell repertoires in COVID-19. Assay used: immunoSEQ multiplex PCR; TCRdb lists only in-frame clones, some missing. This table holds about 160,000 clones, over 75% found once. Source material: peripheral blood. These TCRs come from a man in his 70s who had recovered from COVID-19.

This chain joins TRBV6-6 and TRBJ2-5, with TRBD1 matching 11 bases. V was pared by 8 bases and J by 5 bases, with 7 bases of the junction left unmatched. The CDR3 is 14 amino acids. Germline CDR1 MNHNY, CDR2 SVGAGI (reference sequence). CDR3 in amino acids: CASLDRGRVETQYF. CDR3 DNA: TGTGCCAGCCTGGACAGGGGGCGCGTGGAGACCCAGTACTTC.

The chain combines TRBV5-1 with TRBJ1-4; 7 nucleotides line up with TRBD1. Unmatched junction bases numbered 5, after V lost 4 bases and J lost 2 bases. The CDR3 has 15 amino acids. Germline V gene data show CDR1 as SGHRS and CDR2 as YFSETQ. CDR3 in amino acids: CASSGTGETNEKLFF. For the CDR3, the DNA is TGCGCCAGCAGCGGAACAGGGGAGACTAATGAAAAACTGTTTTTT.

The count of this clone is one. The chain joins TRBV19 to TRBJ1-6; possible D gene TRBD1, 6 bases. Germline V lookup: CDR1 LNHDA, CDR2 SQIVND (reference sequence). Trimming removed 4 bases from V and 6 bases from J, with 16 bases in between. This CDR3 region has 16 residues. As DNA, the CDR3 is TGTGCCAGTAGTAGGGGGCAGGGGACCGGTAATTCACCCCTCCACTTT. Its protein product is CASSRGQGTGNSPLHF. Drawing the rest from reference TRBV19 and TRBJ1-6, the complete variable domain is DGGITQSPKYLFRKEGQNVTLSCEQNLNHDAMYWYRQDPGQGLRLIYYSQIVNDFQKGDIAEGYSVSREKKESFPLTVTSAQKNPTAFYLCASSRGQGTGNSPLHFGNGTRLTVT.

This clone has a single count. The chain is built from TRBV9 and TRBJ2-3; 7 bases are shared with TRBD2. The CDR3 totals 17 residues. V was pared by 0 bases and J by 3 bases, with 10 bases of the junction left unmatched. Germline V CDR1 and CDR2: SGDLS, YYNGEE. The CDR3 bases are TGTGCCAGCAGCGTAGGGTCTAGCGGAGAGATGACAGATACGCAGTATTTT. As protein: CASSVGSSGEMTDTQYF.